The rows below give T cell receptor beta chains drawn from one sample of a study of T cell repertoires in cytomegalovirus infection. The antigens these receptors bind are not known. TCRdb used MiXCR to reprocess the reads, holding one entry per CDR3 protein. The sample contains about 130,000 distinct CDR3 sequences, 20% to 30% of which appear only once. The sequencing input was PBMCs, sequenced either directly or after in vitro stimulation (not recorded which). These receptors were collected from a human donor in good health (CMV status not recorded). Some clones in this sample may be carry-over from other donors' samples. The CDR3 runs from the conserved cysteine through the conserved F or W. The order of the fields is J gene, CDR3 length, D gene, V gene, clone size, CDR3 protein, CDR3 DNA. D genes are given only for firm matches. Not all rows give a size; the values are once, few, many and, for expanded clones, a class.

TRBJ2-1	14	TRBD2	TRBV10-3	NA	CAISGLTSGNEQFF	TGTGCCATCAGTGGACTCACTAGCGGAAATGAGCAGTTCTTC
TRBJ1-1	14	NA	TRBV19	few	CASTEGPGNTEAFF	TGTGCCAGTACTGAAGGGCCCGGGAACACTGAAGCTTTCTTT
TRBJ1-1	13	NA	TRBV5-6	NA	CASSFPRGAEAFF	TGTGCCAGCAGCTTCCCCCGCGGAGCTGAAGCTTTCTTT
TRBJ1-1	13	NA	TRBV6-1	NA	CASSDAGETEAFF	TGTGCCAGCAGTGACGCAGGGGAGACTGAAGCTTTCTTT
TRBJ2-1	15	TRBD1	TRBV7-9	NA	CASSTPGTVYNEQFF	TGTGCCAGCAGCACACCCGGGACAGTTTACAATGAGCAGTTCTTC
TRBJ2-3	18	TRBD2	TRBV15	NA	CATSRDARLAGGSDTQYF	TGTGCCACCAGCAGAGATGCTAGACTAGCGGGAGGGTCAGATACGCAGTATTTT
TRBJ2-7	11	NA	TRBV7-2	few	CASSLKSEQYF	TGTGCCAGCAGCTTAAAATCCGAGCAGTACTTC
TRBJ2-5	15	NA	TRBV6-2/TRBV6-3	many	CASRELMAIRETQYF	TGTGCCAGCAGGGAACTTATGGCGATTCGAGAGACCCAGTACTTC
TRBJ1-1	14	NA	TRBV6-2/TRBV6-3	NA	CASSYGQGGRGAFF	TGTGCCAGCAGTTACGGCCAGGGCGGAAGAGGAGCTTTCTTT
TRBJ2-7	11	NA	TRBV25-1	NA	CASTRNYEQYF	TGTGCCAGCACCAGAAACTACGAGCAGTACTTC
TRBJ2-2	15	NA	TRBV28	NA	CASTSREGNTGELFF	TGTGCCAGCACCTCCCGAGAGGGGAACACCGGGGAGCTGTTTTTT
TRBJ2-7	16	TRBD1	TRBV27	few	CASSFTRGQGAREQYF	TGTGCCAGCAGTTTCACCAGGGGACAGGGGGCGAGGGAGCAGTACTTC
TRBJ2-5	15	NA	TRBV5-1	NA	CASSLVLAFQETQYF	TGCGCCAGCAGCTTGGTATTGGCTTTTCAAGAGACCCAGTACTTC
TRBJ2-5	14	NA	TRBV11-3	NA	CASSHAGTQETQYF	TGTGCCAGCAGCCACGCAGGGACCCAAGAGACCCAGTACTTC
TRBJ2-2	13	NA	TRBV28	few	CASSDNGAGELFF	TGTGCCAGCAGTGATAATGGGGCCGGGGAGCTGTTTTTT
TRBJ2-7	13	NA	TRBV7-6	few	CASSHETGMGQYF	TGTGCCAGCAGCCATGAGACCGGTATGGGGCAGTACTTC
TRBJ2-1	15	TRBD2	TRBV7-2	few	CASSLTSGFYNEQFF	TGTGCCAGCAGCTTAACTAGCGGGTTTTACAATGAGCAGTTCTTC
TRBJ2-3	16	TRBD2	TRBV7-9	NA	CASSSGTSGESDTQYF	TGTGCCAGCAGCTCCGGGACTAGCGGGGAGAGTGATACGCAGTATTTT
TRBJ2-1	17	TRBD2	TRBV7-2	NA	CASSLGLAGVSYNEQFF	TGTGCCAGCAGCTTAGGTTTAGCGGGAGTATCCTACAATGAGCAGTTCTTC
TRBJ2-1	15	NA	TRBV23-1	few	CASLKGPGENNEQFF	TGCGCCAGCCTAAAAGGGCCAGGAGAGAACAATGAGCAGTTCTTC
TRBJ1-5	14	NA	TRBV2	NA	CASRDTGTRQPQHF	TGTGCCAGCAGGGATACAGGGACCAGGCAGCCCCAGCATTTT
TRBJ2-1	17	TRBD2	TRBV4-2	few	CASSQERVSGVAGEQFF	TGTGCCAGCAGCCAAGAGAGGGTTAGCGGGGTCGCGGGTGAGCAGTTCTTC
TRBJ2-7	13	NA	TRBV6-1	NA	CASSEVEGTEQYF	TGTGCCAGCAGTGAGGTTGAGGGGACCGAGCAGTACTTC
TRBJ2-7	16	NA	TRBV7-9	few	CASRASWGEALDEQYF	TGTGCCAGCAGGGCTAGTTGGGGGGAGGCTCTCGACGAGCAGTACTTC
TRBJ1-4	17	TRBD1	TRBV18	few	CASSPFGQGAPNEKLFF	TGTGCCAGCTCACCATTCGGACAGGGGGCACCTAATGAAAAACTGTTTTTT
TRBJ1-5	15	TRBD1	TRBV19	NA	CASSNGQGWAQPQHF	TGTGCCAGTAGTAACGGACAGGGTTGGGCTCAGCCCCAGCATTTT
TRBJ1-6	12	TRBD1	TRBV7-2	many	CASGTGDSPLHF	TGTGCCAGCGGGACAGGGGATTCACCCCTCCACTTT
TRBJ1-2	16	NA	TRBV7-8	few	CASSPGGRVSNYGYTF	TGTGCCAGCAGCCCCGGGGGCAGGGTTTCCAACTATGGCTACACCTTC
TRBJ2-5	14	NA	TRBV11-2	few	CASSLVVTQETQYF	TGTGCCAGCAGCTTAGTGGTCACCCAAGAGACCCAGTACTTC
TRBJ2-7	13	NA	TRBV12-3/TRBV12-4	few	CASSPGEDYEQYF	TGTGCCAGCAGTCCGGGAGAGGACTACGAGCAGTACTTC
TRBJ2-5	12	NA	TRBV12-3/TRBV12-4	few	CASSLTGETQYF	TGTGCCAGCAGTTTAACAGGAGAGACCCAGTACTTC
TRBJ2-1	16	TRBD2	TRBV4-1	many	CASSQDSGRAVNEQFF	TGCGCCAGCAGCCAAGATAGCGGGAGGGCCGTGAATGAGCAGTTCTTC
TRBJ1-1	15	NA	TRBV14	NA	CASSQLTDSNTEAFF	TGTGCCAGCAGTCAATTGACTGACTCGAACACTGAAGCTTTCTTT
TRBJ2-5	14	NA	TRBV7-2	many	CASSRQGSGETQYF	TGTGCCAGCAGCCGGCAGGGCAGCGGGGAGACCCAGTACTTC
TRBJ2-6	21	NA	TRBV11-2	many	CASSSYISSGKSPSGANVLTF	TGTGCCAGCAGCTCGTATATTTCATCCGGGAAATCCCCCTCTGGGGCCAACGTCCTGACTTTC
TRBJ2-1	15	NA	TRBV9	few	CASSVAPTDYNEQFF	TGTGCCAGCAGCGTAGCTCCGACAGACTACAATGAGCAGTTCTTC
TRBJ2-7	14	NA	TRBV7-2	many	CASSLGRLDYEQYF	TGTGCCAGCAGCTTAGGTAGACTAGACTACGAGCAGTACTTC
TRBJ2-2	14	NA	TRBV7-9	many	CASTKVQGAGELFF	TGTGCCAGCACCAAAGTACAGGGCGCCGGGGAGCTGTTTTTT
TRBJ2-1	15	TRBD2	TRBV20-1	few	CSARESSGSINEQFF	TGCAGTGCTAGAGAGTCTAGCGGGAGTATCAATGAGCAGTTCTTC
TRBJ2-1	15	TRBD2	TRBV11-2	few	CASSLGKRDGGEQFF	TGTGCCAGCAGCTTAGGAAAGCGGGATGGCGGTGAGCAGTTCTTC
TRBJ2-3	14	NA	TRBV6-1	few	CASSEVVRVGTQYF	TGTGCCAGCAGTGAAGTGGTACGCGTTGGTACGCAGTATTTT
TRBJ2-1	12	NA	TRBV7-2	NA	CASSLVATEQFF	TGTGCCAGCAGCTTAGTAGCCACTGAGCAGTTCTTC
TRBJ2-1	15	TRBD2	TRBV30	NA	CAWSRSGRRYNEQFF	TGTGCCTGGAGTCGTAGCGGGAGAAGGTACAATGAGCAGTTCTTC
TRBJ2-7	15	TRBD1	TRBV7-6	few	CASSPQGGWGGEQYF	TGTGCCAGCAGCCCCCAAGGGGGCTGGGGTGGCGAGCAGTACTTC
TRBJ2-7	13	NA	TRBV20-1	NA	CSASAAPSYEQYF	TGCAGTGCTAGCGCCGCCCCATCCTACGAGCAGTACTTC
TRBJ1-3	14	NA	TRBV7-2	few	CASSLGLDGNTIYF	TGTGCCAGCAGCTTAGGCCTGGATGGAAACACCATATATTTT
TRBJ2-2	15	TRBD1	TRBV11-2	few	CASSNRGFGTGELFF	TGTGCCAGCAGCAACAGGGGTTTCGGCACCGGGGAGCTGTTTTTT
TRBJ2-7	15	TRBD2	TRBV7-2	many	CASSSSGNAPYEQYF	TGTGCCAGCAGCTCAAGCGGGAACGCCCCCTACGAGCAGTACTTC
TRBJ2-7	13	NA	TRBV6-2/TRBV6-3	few	CASREWALDEQYF	TGTGCCAGCCGGGAGTGGGCCCTAGACGAGCAGTACTTC
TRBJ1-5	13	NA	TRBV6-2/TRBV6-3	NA	CASSSRGDQPQHF	TGTGCCAGCAGTTCGAGGGGGGATCAGCCCCAGCATTTT
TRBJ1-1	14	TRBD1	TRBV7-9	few	CASSRQGMNTEAFF	TGTGCCAGCAGCCGACAGGGGATGAACACTGAAGCTTTCTTT
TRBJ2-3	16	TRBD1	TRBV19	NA	CASSLYTGDPTDTQYF	TGTGCCAGTAGTCTTTATACAGGGGACCCCACAGATACGCAGTATTTT
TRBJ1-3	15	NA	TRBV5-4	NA	CASSEGSHSGNTIYF	TGTGCCAGCAGCGAGGGGAGCCACTCTGGAAACACCATATATTTT
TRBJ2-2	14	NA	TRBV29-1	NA	CSVVTSAVTGELFF	TGCAGCGTTGTGACTAGTGCGGTCACCGGGGAGCTGTTTTTT
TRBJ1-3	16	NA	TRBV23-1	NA	CASSQSGRGTGNTIYF	TGCGCCAGCAGTCAATCGGGCAGGGGCACTGGAAACACCATATATTTT